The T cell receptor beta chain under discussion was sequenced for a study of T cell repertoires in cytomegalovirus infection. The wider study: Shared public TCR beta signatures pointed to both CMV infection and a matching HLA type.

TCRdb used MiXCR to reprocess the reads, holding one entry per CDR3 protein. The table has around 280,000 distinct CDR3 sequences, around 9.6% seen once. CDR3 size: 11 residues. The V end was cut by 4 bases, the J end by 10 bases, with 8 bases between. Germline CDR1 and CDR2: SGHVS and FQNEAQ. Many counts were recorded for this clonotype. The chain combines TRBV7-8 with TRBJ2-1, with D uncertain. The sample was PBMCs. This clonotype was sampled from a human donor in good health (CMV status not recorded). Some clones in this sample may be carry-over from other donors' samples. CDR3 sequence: CASSSRAEQFF. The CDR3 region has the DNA TGTGCCAGCAGCTCCCGGGCCGAGCAGTTCTTC.